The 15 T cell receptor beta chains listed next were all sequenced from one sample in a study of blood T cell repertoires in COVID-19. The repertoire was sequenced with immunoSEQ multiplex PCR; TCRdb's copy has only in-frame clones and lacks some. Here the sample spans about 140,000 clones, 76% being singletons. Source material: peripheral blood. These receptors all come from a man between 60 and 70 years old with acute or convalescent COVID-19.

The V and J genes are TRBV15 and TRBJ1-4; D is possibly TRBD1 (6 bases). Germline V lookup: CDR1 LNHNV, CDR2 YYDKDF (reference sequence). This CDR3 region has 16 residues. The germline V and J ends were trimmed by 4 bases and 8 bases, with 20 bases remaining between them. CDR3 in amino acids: CATSTPGGPGREKLFF. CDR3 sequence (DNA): TGTGCCACCAGCACCCCCGGGGGCCCCGGGAGGGAAAAACTGTTTTTT.

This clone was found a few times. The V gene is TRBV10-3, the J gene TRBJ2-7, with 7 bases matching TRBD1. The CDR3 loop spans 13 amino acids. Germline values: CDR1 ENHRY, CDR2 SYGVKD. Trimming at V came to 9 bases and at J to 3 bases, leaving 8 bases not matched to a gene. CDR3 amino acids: CAIGTGESYEQYF. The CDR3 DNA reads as TGTGCCATTGGAACAGGGGAAAGCTACGAGCAGTACTTC.

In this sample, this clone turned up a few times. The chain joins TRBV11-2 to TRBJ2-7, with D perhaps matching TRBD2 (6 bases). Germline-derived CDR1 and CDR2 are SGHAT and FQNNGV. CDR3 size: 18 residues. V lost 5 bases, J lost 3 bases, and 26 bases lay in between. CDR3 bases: TGTGCCAGCAGCCCCTCGGGACTCCGATTTTTTCCTTACTACGAGCAGTACTTC. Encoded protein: CASSPSGLRFFPYYEQYF.

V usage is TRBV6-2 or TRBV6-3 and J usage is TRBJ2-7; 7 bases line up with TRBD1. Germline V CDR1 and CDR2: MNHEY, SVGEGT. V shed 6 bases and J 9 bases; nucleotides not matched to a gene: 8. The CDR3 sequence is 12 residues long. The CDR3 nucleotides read TGTGCCAGCAGCCTGGACAGGCTCAGGCAGTACTTC. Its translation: CASSLDRLRQYF.

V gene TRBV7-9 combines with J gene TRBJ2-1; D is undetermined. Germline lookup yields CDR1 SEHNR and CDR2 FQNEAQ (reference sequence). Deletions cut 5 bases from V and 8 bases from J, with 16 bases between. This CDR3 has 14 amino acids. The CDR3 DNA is TGTGCCAGCAGCGGTCCCCCCCTGGGCGATGAGCAGTTCTTC. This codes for CASSGPPLGDEQFF. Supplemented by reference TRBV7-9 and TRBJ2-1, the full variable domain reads DTGVSQNPRHKITKRGQNVTFRCDPISEHNRLYWYRQTLGQGPEFLTYFQNEAQLEKSRLLSDRFSAERPKGSFSTLEIQRTEQGDSAMYLCASSGPPLGDEQFFGPGTRLTVL.

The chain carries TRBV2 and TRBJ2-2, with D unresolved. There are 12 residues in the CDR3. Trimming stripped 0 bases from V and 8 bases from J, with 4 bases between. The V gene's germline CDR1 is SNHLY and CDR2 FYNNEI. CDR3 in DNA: TGTGCCAGCAGTGAAGCCGGGGGGGAGCTGTTTTTT. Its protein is CASSEAGGELFF.

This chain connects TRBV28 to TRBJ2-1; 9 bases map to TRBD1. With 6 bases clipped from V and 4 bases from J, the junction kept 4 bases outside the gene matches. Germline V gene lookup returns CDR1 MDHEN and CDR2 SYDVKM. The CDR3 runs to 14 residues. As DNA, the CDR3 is TGTGCCAGCAGGACGGGACAGGGTTACAATGAGCAGTTCTTC. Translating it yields CASRTGQGYNEQFF.

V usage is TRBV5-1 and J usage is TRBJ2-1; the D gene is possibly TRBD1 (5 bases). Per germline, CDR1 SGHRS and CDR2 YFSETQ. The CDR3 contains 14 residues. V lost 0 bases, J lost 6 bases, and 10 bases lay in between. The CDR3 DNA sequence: TGCGCCAGCAGCTTGGGGGGCGCTTCCAATGAGCAGTTCTTC. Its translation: CASSLGGASNEQFF.

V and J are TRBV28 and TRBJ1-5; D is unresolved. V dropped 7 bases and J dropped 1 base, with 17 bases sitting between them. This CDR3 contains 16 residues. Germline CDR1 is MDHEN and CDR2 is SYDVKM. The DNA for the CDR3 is TGTGCCAGCATCCCCGGCGGAGGGTTGAGCAATCAGCCCCAGCATTTT. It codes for CASIPGGGLSNQPQHF.

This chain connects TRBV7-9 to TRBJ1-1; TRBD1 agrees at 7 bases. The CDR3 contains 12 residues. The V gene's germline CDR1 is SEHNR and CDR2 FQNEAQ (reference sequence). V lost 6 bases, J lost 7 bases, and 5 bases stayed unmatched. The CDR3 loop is CASRRGPYEAFF. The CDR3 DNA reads TGTGCCAGCAGGAGGGGGCCGTATGAAGCTTTCTTT.

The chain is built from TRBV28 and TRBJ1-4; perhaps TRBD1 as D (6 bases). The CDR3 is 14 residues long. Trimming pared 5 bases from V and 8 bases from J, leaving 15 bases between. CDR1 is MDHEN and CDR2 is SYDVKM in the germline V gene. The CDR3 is CASSRQRGLEKLFF. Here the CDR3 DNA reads TGTGCCAGCAGTCGACAGAGGGGGTTGGAAAAACTGTTTTTT.

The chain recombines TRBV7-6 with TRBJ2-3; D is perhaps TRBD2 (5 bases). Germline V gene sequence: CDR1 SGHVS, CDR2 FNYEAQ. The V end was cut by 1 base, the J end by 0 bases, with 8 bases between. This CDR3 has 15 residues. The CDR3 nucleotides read TGTGCCAGCAGCTTAGTAGCGCGAAGCACAGATACGCAGTATTTT. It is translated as CASSLVARSTDTQYF.

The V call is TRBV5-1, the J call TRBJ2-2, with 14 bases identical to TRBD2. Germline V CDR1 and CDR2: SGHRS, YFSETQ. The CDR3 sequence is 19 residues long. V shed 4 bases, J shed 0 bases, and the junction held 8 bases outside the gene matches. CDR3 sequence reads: CASSRTGTSGSPNTGELFF. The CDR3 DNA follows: TGCGCCAGCAGCAGAACCGGGACTAGCGGGAGCCCGAACACCGGGGAGCTGTTTTTT.

In DNA, the CDR3 is TGTGCCTGGTCAGGTGGCGGGGAAAAACTGTTTTTT. This sequence encodes CAWSGGGEKLFF. The chain carries TRBV30 and TRBJ1-4; no definite D call. CDR3 length: 12 residues. Trimming took 5 bases from V and 8 from J, leaving 12 bases between them. The V gene's germline CDR1 is GTSNPN and CDR2 SVGIG (reference sequence).

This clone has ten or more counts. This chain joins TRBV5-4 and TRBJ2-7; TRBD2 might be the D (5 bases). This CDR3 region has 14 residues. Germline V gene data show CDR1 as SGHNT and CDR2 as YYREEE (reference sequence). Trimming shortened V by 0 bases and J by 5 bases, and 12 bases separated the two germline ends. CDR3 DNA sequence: TGTGCCAGCAGCTTGGGGGCGGGTCCCAACGAGCAGTACTTC. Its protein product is CASSLGAGPNEQYF. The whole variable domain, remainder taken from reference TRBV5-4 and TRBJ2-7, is ETGVTQSPTHLIKTRGQQVTLRCSSQSGHNTVSWYQQALGQGPQFIFQYYREEENGRGNFPPRFSGLQFPNYSSELNVNALELDDSALYLCASSLGAGPNEQYFGPGTRLTVT.